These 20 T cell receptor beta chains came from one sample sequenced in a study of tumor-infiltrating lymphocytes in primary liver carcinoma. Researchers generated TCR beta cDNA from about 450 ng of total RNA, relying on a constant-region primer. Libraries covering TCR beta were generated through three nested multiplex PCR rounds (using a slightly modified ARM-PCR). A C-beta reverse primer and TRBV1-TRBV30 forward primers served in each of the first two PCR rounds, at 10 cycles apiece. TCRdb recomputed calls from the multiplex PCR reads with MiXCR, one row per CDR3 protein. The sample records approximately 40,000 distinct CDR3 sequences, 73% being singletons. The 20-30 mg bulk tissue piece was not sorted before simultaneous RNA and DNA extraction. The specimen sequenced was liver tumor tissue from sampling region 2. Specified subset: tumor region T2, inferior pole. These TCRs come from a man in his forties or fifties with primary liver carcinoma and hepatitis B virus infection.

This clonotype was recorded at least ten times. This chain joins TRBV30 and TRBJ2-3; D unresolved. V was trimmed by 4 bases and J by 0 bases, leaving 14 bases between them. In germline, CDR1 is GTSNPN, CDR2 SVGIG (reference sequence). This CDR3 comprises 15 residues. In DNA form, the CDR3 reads TGTGCCTGGACCCGTCTGGCGGCCAGCACAGATACGCAGTATTTT. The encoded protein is CAWTRLAASTDTQYF.

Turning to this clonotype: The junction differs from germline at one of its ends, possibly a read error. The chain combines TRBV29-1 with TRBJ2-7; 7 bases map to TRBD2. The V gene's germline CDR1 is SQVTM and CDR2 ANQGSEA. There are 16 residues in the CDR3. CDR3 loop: CSALGGTNAISYEQYF. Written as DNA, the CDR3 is TGCAGCGCTCTGGGGGGGACTAACGCAATCTCCTACGAACAGTACTTC.

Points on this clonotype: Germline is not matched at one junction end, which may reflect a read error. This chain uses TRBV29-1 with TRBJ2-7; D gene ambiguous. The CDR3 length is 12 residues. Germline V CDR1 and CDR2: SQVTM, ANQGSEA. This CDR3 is CGVESADYEQYF. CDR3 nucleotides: TGCGGCGTCGAGTCCGCAGATTACGAGCAGTACTTC.

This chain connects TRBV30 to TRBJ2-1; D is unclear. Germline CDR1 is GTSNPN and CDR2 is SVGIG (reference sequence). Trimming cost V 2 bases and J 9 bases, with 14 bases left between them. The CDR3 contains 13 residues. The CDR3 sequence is CAWSIRSWGEQFF. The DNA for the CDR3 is TGTGCCTGGAGTATCCGGTCATGGGGTGAGCAGTTCTTC.

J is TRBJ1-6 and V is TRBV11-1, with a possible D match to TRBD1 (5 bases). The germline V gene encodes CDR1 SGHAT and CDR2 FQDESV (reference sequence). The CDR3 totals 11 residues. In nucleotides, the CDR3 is TGTGGCCGGACACTGGTTTCACCCCTCCACTTT. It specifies CGRTLVSPLHF.

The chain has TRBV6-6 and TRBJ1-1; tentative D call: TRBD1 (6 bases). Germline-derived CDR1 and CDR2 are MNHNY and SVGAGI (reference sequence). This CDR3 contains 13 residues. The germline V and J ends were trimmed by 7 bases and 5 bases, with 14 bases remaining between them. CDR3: CASNTRGSTEAFF. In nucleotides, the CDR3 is TGTGCCAGCAACACAAGGGGGAGTACTGAAGCTTTCTTT.

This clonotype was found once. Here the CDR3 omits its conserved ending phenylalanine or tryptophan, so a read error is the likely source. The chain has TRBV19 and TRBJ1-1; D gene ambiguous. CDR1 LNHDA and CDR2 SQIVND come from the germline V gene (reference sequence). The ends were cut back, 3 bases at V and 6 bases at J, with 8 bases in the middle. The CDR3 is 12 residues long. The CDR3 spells CASSMMGPEAFI. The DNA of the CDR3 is TGTGCCAGTAGTATGATGGGTCCTGAAGCTTTCATT.

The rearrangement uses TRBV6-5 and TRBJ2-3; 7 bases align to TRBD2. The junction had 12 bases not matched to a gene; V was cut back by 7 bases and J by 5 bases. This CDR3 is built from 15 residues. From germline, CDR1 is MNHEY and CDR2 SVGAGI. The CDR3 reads CASNLGQAGIDTQYF. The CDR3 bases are TGTGCCAGCAACCTAGGACAAGCGGGAATAGATACGCAGTATTTT.

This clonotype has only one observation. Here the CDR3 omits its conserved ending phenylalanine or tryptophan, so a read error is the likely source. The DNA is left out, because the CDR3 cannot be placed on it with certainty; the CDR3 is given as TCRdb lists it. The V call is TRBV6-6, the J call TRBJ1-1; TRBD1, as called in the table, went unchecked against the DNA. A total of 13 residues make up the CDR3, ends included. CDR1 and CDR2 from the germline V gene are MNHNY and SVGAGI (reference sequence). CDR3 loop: CASSTGGTTEASS.

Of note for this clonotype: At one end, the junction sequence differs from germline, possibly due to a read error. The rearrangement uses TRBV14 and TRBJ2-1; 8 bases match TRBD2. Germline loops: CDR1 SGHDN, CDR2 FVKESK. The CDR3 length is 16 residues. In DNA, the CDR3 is TGTGGCAGCAGTGCCGTAGCGGGATGGGTAGACAATGAGCAGTTCTTT. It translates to CGSSAVAGWVDNEQFF.

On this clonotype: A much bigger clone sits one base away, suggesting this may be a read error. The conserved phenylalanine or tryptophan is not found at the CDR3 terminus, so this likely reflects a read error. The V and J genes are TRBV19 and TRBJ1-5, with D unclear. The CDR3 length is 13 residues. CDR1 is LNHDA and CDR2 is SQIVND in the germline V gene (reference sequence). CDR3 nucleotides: TGTGTCAGTAGTGAGGCAGCTAATCAGCCCCAGCATTCT. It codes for CVSSEAANQPQHS.

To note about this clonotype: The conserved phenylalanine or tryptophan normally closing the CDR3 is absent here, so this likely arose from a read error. The CDR3 nucleotides are TGTGCCAGCAGTGCCGTAGCGGGACGGGTAAACAATGGGCAGTTCCTC. As protein: CASSAVAGRVNNGQFL. V usage is TRBV14 and J usage is TRBJ2-1; 8 nucleotides line up with TRBD2. This CDR3 has 16 residues. The germline V gene has CDR1 SGHDN and CDR2 FVKESK.

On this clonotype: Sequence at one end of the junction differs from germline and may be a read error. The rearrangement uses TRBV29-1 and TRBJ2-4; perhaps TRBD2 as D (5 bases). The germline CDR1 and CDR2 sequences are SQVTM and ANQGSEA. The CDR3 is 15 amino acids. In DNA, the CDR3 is TGCATCGTTGAAGATGCACGGCTAGCCAAAGACATTCAGTACTTC. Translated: CIVEDARLAKDIQYF.

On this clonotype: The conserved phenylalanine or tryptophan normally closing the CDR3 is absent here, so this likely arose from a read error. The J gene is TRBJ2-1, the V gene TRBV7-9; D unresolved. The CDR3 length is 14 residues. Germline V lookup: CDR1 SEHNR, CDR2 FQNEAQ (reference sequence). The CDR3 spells CVSSLEGSRSEQFL. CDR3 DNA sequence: TGTGTCAGCAGCTTAGAAGGTAGTCGGTCTGAGCAGTTCTTA.

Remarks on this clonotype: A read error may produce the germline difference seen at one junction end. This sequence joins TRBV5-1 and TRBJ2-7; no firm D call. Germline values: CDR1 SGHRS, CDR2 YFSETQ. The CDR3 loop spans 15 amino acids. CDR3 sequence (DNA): TGCGTCAGCAGCTTGGCCGTCGGACGCTCCCACGAGCAGTACTTC. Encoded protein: CVSSLAVGRSHEQYF.

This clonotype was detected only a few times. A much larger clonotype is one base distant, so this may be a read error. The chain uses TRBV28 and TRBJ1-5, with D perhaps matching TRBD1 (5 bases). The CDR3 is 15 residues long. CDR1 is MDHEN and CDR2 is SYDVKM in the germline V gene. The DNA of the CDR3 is TGTGCCAACAGTACTCCGAGCGGGGGAAATCAGCCCCAGCATTTT. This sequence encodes CANSTPSGGNQPQHF.

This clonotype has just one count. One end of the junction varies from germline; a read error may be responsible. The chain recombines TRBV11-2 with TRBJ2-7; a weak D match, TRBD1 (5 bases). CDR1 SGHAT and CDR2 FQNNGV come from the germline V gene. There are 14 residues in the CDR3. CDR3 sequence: CASRSNRNSHEQYF. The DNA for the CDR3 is TGTGCCAGCAGGTCCAACAGGAACTCCCACGAGCAGTACTTC.

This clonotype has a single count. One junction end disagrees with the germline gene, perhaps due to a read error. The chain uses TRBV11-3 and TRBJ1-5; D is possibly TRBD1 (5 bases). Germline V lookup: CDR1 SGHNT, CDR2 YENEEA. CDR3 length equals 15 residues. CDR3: CASSLDLGVAHSRHF. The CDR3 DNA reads TGTGCTAGCAGCTTAGATCTGGGGGTGGCTCATTCCCGGCATTTT. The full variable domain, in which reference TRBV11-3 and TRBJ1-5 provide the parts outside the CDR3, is EAGVVQSPRYKIIEKKQPVAFWCNPISGHNTLYWYLQNLGQGPELLIRYENEEAVDDSQLPKDRFSAERLKGVDSTLKIQPAELGDSAVYLCASSLDLGVAHSRHFGDGTRLSIL.

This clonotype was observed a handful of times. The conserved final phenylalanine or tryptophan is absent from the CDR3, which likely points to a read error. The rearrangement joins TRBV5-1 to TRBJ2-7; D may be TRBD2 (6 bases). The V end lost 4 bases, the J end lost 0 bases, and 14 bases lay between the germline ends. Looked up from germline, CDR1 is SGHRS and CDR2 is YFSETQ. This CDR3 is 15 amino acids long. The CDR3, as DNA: TGCGCCAGCAGCACGACGGGACTCCGCTCCTACGAGCAGTACCTC. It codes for CASSTTGLRSYEQYL.

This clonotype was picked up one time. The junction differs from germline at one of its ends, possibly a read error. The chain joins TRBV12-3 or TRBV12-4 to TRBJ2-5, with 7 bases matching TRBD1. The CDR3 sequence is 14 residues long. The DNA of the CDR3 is TGTGCCAGCAGCTTTGACAGGGCCCAAGAGATCCAGTACTTC. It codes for CASSFDRAQEIQYF.